This T cell receptor beta chain is drawn from a study of beta chain features in type 1 diabetes. TCRB transcripts that were expressed got sequenced, as all of the isolated RNA had been reverse transcribed. The assay was immunoSEQ multiplex PCR, and TCRdb's table has in-frame clones only and misses some. The data show about 160,000 clones, 10% seen once. This CDR3 has 11 amino acids. With 2 bases clipped from V and 9 bases from J, the junction kept 2 bases outside the gene matches. CDR1 GTSNPN and CDR2 SVGIG come from the germline V gene (reference sequence). The table lists this clone with a few counts. Its matching antigen is unknown. General observations from the study: Shorter TCRB CDR3s, moderately but significantly so, marked every one of the four CD4+ subsets in Type 1 diabetes patients. Since sequencing was performed on cDNA, cells with high TCR expression could be over-represented.

The specimen sequenced was central memory CD4+ T cells from blood. This chain joins TRBV30 and TRBJ2-3, with 7 bases fitting TRBD2. This clonotype was obtained from a man aged 25 to 40 with type 1 diabetes. In DNA, the CDR3 is TGTGCCTGGAGTTGGGAGGGCACGCAGTATTTT. As protein: CAWSWEGTQYF.